Shown below are 27 T cell receptor beta chains from a single sample sequenced in a study of control samples from healthy donors and cancer patients. Profiled with immunoSEQ multiplex PCR; TCRdb holds only in-frame clones, not every one. The sample holds 150,000 to 200,000 clones; almost 90% are singletons and the top ten take around 1.5%. Sequenced: blood. Receptors were obtained from a woman between 45 and 60 years old in good health.

The chain has TRBV5-5 and TRBJ1-2; D not certain. The V and J ends lost 2 bases and 3 bases respectively, with 8 bases between them. CDR3 length equals 13 residues. Germline V gene lookup returns CDR1 SGHKS and CDR2 YYEKEE (reference sequence). The chain's CDR3 is CASSFQLYYGYTF. As DNA, the CDR3 is TGTGCCAGCAGCTTTCAGTTATACTATGGCTACACCTTC.

This sequence joins TRBV5-1 and TRBJ2-7, with TRBD1 matching over 9 bases. The V and J ends lost 5 bases and 7 bases, in that order; junction bases with no gene match: 7. The CDR3 extends over 13 amino acids. Germline CDR1 reads SGHRS; CDR2 reads YFSETQ. CDR3 loop: CASRTGGQGEQYF. DNA of the CDR3: TGCGCCAGCAGGACAGGGGGTCAAGGTGAGCAGTACTTC.

The rearrangement links TRBV7-7 to TRBJ2-3, with a weak D call TRBD2 (9 bases). The length of the CDR3 is 16 residues. Per the germline V gene, CDR1 is SSHAT and CDR2 is FNYEAQ (reference sequence). Here the CDR3 DNA reads TGTGCTAGCGGGAGACAGGGGATATTGTGGGCAGATACGCAGTATTTT. It encodes CASGRQGILWADTQYF.

The CDR3 DNA follows: TGTGCCAGCAGGGGGTTCGGACAGGGAGGACCTGGGGCCAACGTCCTGACTTTC. Amino acids: CASRGFGQGGPGANVLTF. This chain links TRBV7-2 with TRBJ2-6; TRBD1 aligns across 8 bases. The germline V gene encodes CDR1 SGHTA and CDR2 FQGNSA. The CDR3 runs to 18 residues. V shed 6 bases and J 2 bases; nucleotides not matched to a gene: 12.

The genes are TRBV30 and TRBJ1-3; no clear D gene. Germline CDR1 GTSNPN, CDR2 SVGIG (reference sequence). The CDR3 totals 12 residues. The V and J ends lost 6 bases and 1 base respectively, with 7 bases between them. This chain's CDR3 is CACTVSGNTIYF. The CDR3 DNA is TGTGCCTGTACAGTTTCTGGAAACACCATATATTTT.

The J gene is TRBJ1-6, the V gene TRBV7-3; D unresolved. The germline V gene has CDR1 SGHTA and CDR2 FQGTGA. V was clipped by 1 base and J by 7 bases, with 11 bases between them. CDR3 length: 15 residues. The CDR3 region is CASSLITGGNSPLHF. The CDR3 DNA reads as TGTGCCAGCAGCTTAATCACTGGAGGCAATTCACCCCTCCACTTT. Full variable domain (remainder filled in from reference TRBV7-3 and TRBJ1-6): GAGVSQTPSNKVTEKGKYVELRCDPISGHTALYWYRQSLGQGPEFLIYFQGTGAADDSGLPNDRFFAVRPEGSVSTLKIQRTERGDSAVYLCASSLITGGNSPLHFGNGTRLTVT.

The V call is TRBV3-1 (or the pseudogene TRBV3-2), the J call TRBJ1-4; D unclear. The CDR3 extends over 18 amino acids. Trimming stripped 1 base from V and 0 bases from J, with 15 bases between. Germline CDR1 reads LGHDT; CDR2 reads YNNKEL (reference sequence). The CDR3 loop reads CASSQGVVRLPTNEKLFF. Written as DNA, the CDR3 is TGTGCCAGCAGCCAAGGGGTAGTACGGTTACCAACTAATGAAAAACTGTTTTTT.

With regard to this clone: Within the sample, other DNA sequences also encode this same CDR3. J is TRBJ2-2 and V is TRBV25-1; unclear D gene. The V end lost 5 bases, the J end lost 5 bases, and 3 bases lay between the germline ends. CDR3 length: 11 amino acids. Germline CDR1 is MGHDK and CDR2 is SYGVNS. CDR3 region: CASSRTGELFF. Written as DNA, the CDR3 is TGTGCCAGCAGTCGAACCGGGGAGCTGTTTTTT.

This chain connects TRBV3-1 (or the pseudogene TRBV3-2) to TRBJ1-1; no reliable D call. With 7 bases removed from V and 9 bases from J, the gap between germline ends came to 18 bases. There are 13 residues in the CDR3. Germline CDR1 reads LGHDT; CDR2 reads YNNKEL (reference sequence). The CDR3 here is CASNFGRREKAFF. CDR3 in DNA: TGTGCCAGCAATTTCGGGAGGAGGGAAAAAGCTTTCTTT.

The V call is TRBV28, the J call TRBJ1-5; a possible D gene is TRBD1 (5 bases). The germline gives CDR1 MDHEN, CDR2 SYDVKM. V lost 5 bases and J 7 bases, leaving 12 bases between the germline ends. The CDR3 runs 13 residues. In DNA, the CDR3 is TGTGCCAGCAGTCAGGGTTTCTACCAGCCCCAGCATTTT. The encoded protein is CASSQGFYQPQHF.

This chain's CDR3 is CASSFTGTGYTGELFF. DNA for the CDR3: TGTGCCAGCAGCTTCACCGGGACAGGTTACACCGGGGAGCTGTTTTTT. The V call is TRBV11-3, the J call TRBJ2-2, with 8 positions matching TRBD1. Trimming removed 3 bases from V and 3 bases from J; junction bases left unmatched: 6. The CDR3 runs to 16 residues. Germline-derived CDR1 and CDR2 are SGHNT and YENEEA.

The chain recombines TRBV7-8 with TRBJ1-6; maybe TRBD1 (6 bases). There are 16 residues in the CDR3. Germline CDR1 and CDR2: SGHVS and FQNEAQ. Trimming took off 3 bases at V and 5 bases at J, with 14 bases between the two ends. The CDR3 here is CASSFPQGRNNSPLHF. The CDR3 region has the DNA TGTGCCAGCAGCTTTCCACAGGGTCGCAATAATTCACCCCTCCACTTT.

V and J are TRBV5-4 and TRBJ1-1; D gene ambiguous. This CDR3 spans 14 amino acids. The germline V gene encodes CDR1 SGHNT and CDR2 YYREEE (reference sequence). Trimming removed 0 bases at V and 5 bases at J, with 11 bases between. CDR3 sequence reads: CASSLVGFGTEAFF. The CDR3, as DNA: TGTGCCAGCAGCTTGGTGGGGTTTGGGACTGAAGCTTTCTTT. The variable domain in full, completed from reference TRBV5-4 and TRBJ1-1, reads ETGVTQSPTHLIKTRGQQVTLRCSSQSGHNTVSWYQQALGQGPQFIFQYYREEENGRGNFPPRFSGLQFPNYSSELNVNALELDDSALYLCASSLVGFGTEAFFGQGTRLTVV.

This chain connects TRBV24-1 to TRBJ2-2; D gene uncertain. Germline CDR1 is KGHDR and CDR2 is SFDVKD. Trimming removed 6 bases from V and 4 bases from J, with 14 bases in between. The CDR3 has 15 residues. CDR3 in amino acids: CATSISTPSTGELFF. DNA for the CDR3: TGTGCCACCAGTATCTCAACCCCGAGCACCGGGGAGCTGTTTTTT.

The chain couples TRBV4-1 to TRBJ2-1; TRBD2 matches at 7 bases. The J segment lost 4 bases and the V segment lost 4 bases, leaving 13 bases of the junction unmatched. Germline CDR1 MGHRA, CDR2 YSYEKL. The CDR3 runs 17 residues. The CDR3 sequence is CASSPLPLAEGYNEQFF. The CDR3 nucleotides are TGCGCCAGCAGCCCCCTTCCCCTAGCGGAGGGGTACAATGAGCAGTTCTTC.

This clone was observed a single time. The chain carries TRBV28 and TRBJ2-1; TRBD1 aligns across 7 bases. Losses at the gene ends were 5 bases for V and 1 base for J; bases not matched to a gene: 8. Germline CDR1 and CDR2: MDHEN and SYDVKM. The CDR3 is made up of 16 amino acids. The CDR3, as DNA: TGTGCCAGCAGTGCGACCAGGGGGAAGTCCTACAATGAGCAGTTCTTC. Protein: CASSATRGKSYNEQFF.

The count of this clone is one. V usage is TRBV20-1 and J usage is TRBJ1-5; 7 positions match TRBD1. Looked up from germline, CDR1 is DFQATT and CDR2 is SNEGSKA (reference sequence). Losses at the gene ends were 7 bases for V and 9 bases for J; bases not matched to a gene: 6. This CDR3 comprises 11 residues. This CDR3 reads CSVRRGRPQHF. CDR3 nucleotide sequence: TGCAGTGTCAGGAGGGGGCGGCCCCAGCATTTT.

This chain connects TRBV6-1 to TRBJ1-1; no definite D call. V was trimmed by 0 bases and J by 4 bases, leaving 15 bases between them. This CDR3 region has 16 residues. The germline gives CDR1 MNHNS, CDR2 SASEGT. Here the CDR3 reads CASSEALPGPFTEAFF. CDR3 in DNA: TGTGCCAGCAGTGAAGCGCTTCCAGGCCCGTTCACTGAAGCTTTCTTT.

This clone was found a few times. The V gene is TRBV10-3, the J gene TRBJ1-1; 7 bases are a match to TRBD1. Per germline, CDR1 ENHRY and CDR2 SYGVKD. V shed 6 bases, J shed 4 bases, and the junction held 5 bases outside the gene matches. This CDR3 comprises 13 residues. CDR3 loop: CAISETGFTEAFF. CDR3 in DNA: TGTGCCATCAGCGAGACAGGGTTCACTGAAGCTTTCTTT.

The CDR3 loop reads CAITPTLATGELFF. CDR3 nucleotides: TGTGCCATCACTCCTACTCTGGCCACCGGGGAGCTGTTTTTT. The chain has TRBV10-3 and TRBJ2-2; D unclear. V dropped 7 bases and J dropped 4 bases, with 13 bases sitting between them. This CDR3 has 14 amino acids. Germline CDR1 and CDR2: ENHRY and SYGVKD.

V is TRBV28 and J is TRBJ2-4; 7 nucleotides line up with TRBD2. V lost 7 bases to trimming and J lost 8 bases; unmatched junction nucleotides: 17. Germline assignment: CDR1 MDHEN and CDR2 SYDVKM. The CDR3 is 16 residues long. CDR3 sequence reads: CASTRREGSLGDIQYF. CDR3 DNA: TGTGCCAGCACTAGGAGGGAGGGGTCCCTGGGCGACATTCAGTACTTC.

This clone occurred once. The chain uses TRBV28 and TRBJ1-6; D unresolved. This CDR3 is built from 19 residues. Germline values: CDR1 MDHEN, CDR2 SYDVKM. V gave up 3 bases and J gave up 9 bases, with 27 bases separating them. The CDR3 DNA follows: TGTGCCAGCAGTTTGATGCTAAAAAGGGCCGCTCGGTTGGGTTCACCCCTCCACTTT. Its translation is CASSLMLKRAARLGSPLHF.

The V call is TRBV10-2, the J call TRBJ1-3; TRBD1 agrees at 12 bases. CDR3 size: 19 residues. Germline V CDR1 and CDR2: WSHSY, SAAADI. V dropped 0 bases and J dropped 4; count of bases not matched to a gene: 10. CDR3: CASSESALRDRGLGNTIYF. DNA of the CDR3: TGCGCCAGCAGTGAGTCAGCTCTCCGGGACAGGGGGCTCGGAAACACCATATATTTT.

The chain joins TRBV27 to TRBJ2-7; 7 bases are shared with TRBD2. Trimming at V came to 2 bases and at J to 3 bases, leaving 7 bases not matched to a gene. Looked up from germline, CDR1 is MNHEY and CDR2 is SMNVEV (reference sequence). The CDR3 contains 15 residues. The CDR3 reads CASSLGVAGNYEQYF. The CDR3 DNA is TGTGCCAGCAGTTTAGGGGTAGCGGGTAACTACGAGCAGTACTTC.

The chain links TRBV10-3 to TRBJ1-5; 8 bases fit TRBD1. This CDR3 spans 14 amino acids. The trim removed 8 bases at V and 3 bases at J, leaving 6 bases unmatched. CDR1 ENHRY and CDR2 SYGVKD come from the germline V gene. The CDR3 spells CAISGTGLNQPQHF. Here the CDR3 DNA reads TGTGCCATCTCTGGGACAGGACTCAATCAGCCCCAGCATTTT.

The CDR3 here is CASSMGPTPFTLGQHF. In DNA form, the CDR3 reads TGTGCCAGTAGTATGGGACCCACGCCTTTTACGTTGGGGCAGCATTTT. V and J are TRBV19 and TRBJ1-5; D perhaps matches TRBD1 (5 bases). CDR1 is LNHDA, CDR2 SQIVND, per germline (reference sequence). The CDR3 extends over 16 amino acids. The V end lost 3 bases, the J end lost 13 bases, and 25 bases lay between the germline ends.

The rearrangement uses TRBV10-3 and TRBJ1-5, with D perhaps TRBD1 (5 bases). The germline gives CDR1 ENHRY, CDR2 SYGVKD. V lost 8 bases and J lost 6, with 14 bases in between. This CDR3 is 13 amino acids long. The DNA of the CDR3 is TGTGCCATCGGCACGGCAGGGAGTCAGCCCCAGCATTTT. Translation gives CAIGTAGSQPQHF.